A selection of T cell receptor beta chains follows, all from one sample in a study of cytomegalovirus exposure and HLA in healthy donors. The repertoire was sequenced with immunoSEQ multiplex PCR; TCRdb's copy has only in-frame clones and lacks some. The sample contains about 190,000 clones, less than 90% of which appear only once. The material sequenced was PBMCs. Source of these receptors: a middle-aged man in good health and CMV-seronegative. Each CDR3 is given with its conserved first and last residue. The order of the fields is J gene, clone size, V gene, D gene, CDR3 protein, CDR3 DNA. A D gene is named only where the DNA matches it firmly. Clone size is shown for a subset of rows, as once, few, many or a class of expanded clone.

TRBJ2-5	.	TRBV5-1	TRBD1	CASSLNRGEETQYF	TGCGCCAGCAGCTTGAACAGGGGGGAAGAGACCCAGTACTTC
TRBJ2-2	.	TRBV5-1	TRBD1	CASSLEGALGELFF	TGCGCCAGCAGCTTGGAGGGGGCGCTGGGGGAGCTGTTTTTT
TRBJ1-2	.	TRBV4-1	TRBD1	CASSPPAGGGYGYTF	TGCGCCAGCAGCCCCCCGGCAGGGGGAGGTTATGGCTACACCTTC
TRBJ2-7	once	TRBV4-3	.	CASSLSTGGLIWGEQYF	TGCGCCAGCAGCCTTTCCACCGGGGGTCTCATCTGGGGCGAGCAGTACTTC
TRBJ2-7	.	TRBV6-6	TRBD2	CASSYAGVGEQYF	TGTGCCAGCAGTTACGCGGGAGTAGGCGAGCAGTACTTC
TRBJ2-3	.	TRBV5-1	TRBD1	CASSQVRDRKHTQYF	TGCGCCAGCAGTCAAGTGCGGGACAGGAAGCATACGCAGTATTTT
TRBJ2-5	.	TRBV7-2	TRBD2	CASSTGTSGTQETQYF	TGTGCCAGCAGTACCGGGACTAGCGGGACTCAAGAGACCCAGTACTTC
TRBJ1-1	.	TRBV7-9	TRBD1	CASMGQWNTEAFF	TGTGCCAGCATGGGACAGTGGAACACTGAAGCTTTCTTT
TRBJ2-3	.	TRBV19	TRBD2	CASSPRTSGKDTQYF	TGTGCCAGTAGTCCCCGGACTAGCGGGAAAGATACGCAGTATTTT
TRBJ2-7	once	TRBV14	TRBD2	CASSRGGVPYEQYF	TGTGCCAGCAGCCGGGGGGGAGTCCCCTACGAGCAGTACTTC
TRBJ1-1	.	TRBV6-5	.	CASFGNTEAFF	TGTGCCAGCTTCGGTAACACTGAAGCTTTCTTT
TRBJ2-7	.	TRBV5-1	.	CASSLAAEIYEQYF	TGCGCCAGCAGCTTGGCCGCGGAAATCTACGAGCAGTACTTC
TRBJ2-5	.	TRBV28	TRBD2	CASSKTWTSLETQYF	TGTGCCAGCAGCAAGACCTGGACTAGCCTAGAGACCCAGTACTTC
TRBJ1-1	few	TRBV5-1	.	CASSFDRMNTEAFF	TGCGCCAGCAGCTTTGACAGGATGAACACTGAAGCTTTCTTT
TRBJ1-1	few	TRBV5-1	.	CASSLVGASTEAFF	TGCGCCAGCAGCTTGGTAGGGGCGAGTACTGAAGCTTTCTTT
TRBJ2-5	.	TRBV5-1	TRBD2	CASSLTSGTPQETQYF	TGCGCCAGCAGCTTGACTAGCGGGACGCCACAAGAGACCCAGTACTTC
TRBJ2-5	.	TRBV5-1	.	CASSPGVLETQYF	TGCGCCAGCAGCCCAGGGGTTCTAGAGACCCAGTACTTC
TRBJ1-1	few	TRBV2	.	CASIGITEAFF	TGTGCCAGCATCGGGATCACTGAAGCTTTCTTT
TRBJ2-3	.	TRBV7-3	TRBD1	CASSPGQSTDTQYF	TGTGCCAGCAGCCCGGGACAGAGCACAGATACGCAGTATTTT
TRBJ2-7	.	TRBV6-5	TRBD2	CASSYVRGGYEQYF	TGTGCCAGCAGTTACGTACGGGGAGGGTACGAGCAGTACTTC
TRBJ1-1	few	TRBV7-9	.	CASSTQTANTEAFF	TGTGCCAGCAGCACCCAGACAGCGAACACTGAAGCTTTCTTT
TRBJ2-1	.	TRBV7-9	TRBD1	CASSLDGDSDQFF	TGTGCCAGCAGCTTGGATGGGGACAGCGACCAGTTCTTC